This T cell receptor beta chain was profiled in a study of regulatory T cells in long-lasting Graves disease. Time point described: persistent/refractory GD, antithyroid drugs over 5 years with positive TRAb. RNA from PBMCs was the source of the TCR library. The CDR3 has 15 residues. Looked up from germline, CDR1 is MNHNS and CDR2 is SASEGT. Trimming shortened V by 6 bases and J by 4 bases, and 16 bases separated the two germline ends. There are a few counts of this clonotype. The antigen is unknown. Construction of the TCR beta libraries employed iRepertoire HTBI primers in conjunction with Arm-PCR of CDR3 regions. The authors' processing: Samples collectively showed some 60 TRBV and fewer than 15 TRBJ segments. TCRdb re-derived calls from the multiplex PCR reads in MiXCR, one entry per CDR3 protein. None of the V and J calls come from the authors' own analysis; TCRdb made them. Among approximately 470,000 distinct CDR3 sequences listed, less than 25% were seen once.

Study-wide findings and caveats: Exclusively peripheral blood, rather than thyroid tissue, was studied.

The material sequenced was peripheral blood mononuclear cells (PBMCs), taken when the disease was refractory, from a patient treated with antithyroid drugs. The chain carries TRBV6-1 and TRBJ1-5; maybe TRBD1 (5 bases). The clonotype comes from a female donor with Graves disease. The CDR3 region has the DNA TGTGCCAGCAGCCCCCTCGGGACGGGTAATCAGCCCCAGCATTTT. Encoded protein: CASSPLGTGNQPQHF.